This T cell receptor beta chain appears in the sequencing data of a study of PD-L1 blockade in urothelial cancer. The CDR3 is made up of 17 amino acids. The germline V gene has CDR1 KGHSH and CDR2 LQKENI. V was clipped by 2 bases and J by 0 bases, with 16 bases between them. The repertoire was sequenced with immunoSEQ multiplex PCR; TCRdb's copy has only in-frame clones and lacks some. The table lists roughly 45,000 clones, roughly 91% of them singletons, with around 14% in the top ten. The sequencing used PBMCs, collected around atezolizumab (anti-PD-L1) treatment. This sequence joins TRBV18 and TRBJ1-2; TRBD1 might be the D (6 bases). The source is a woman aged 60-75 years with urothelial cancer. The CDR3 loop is CASSPFGGKTANYGYTF. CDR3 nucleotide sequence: TGTGCCAGCTCACCATTTGGGGGCAAAACGGCTAACTATGGCTACACCTTC.